This T cell receptor beta chain is drawn from a study of Graves' ophthalmopathy and Graves' hyperthyroidism. This clonotype showed up many times. The antigen is not known. The study, taken as a whole, reports: The model predicted ophthalmopathy progression with roughly 70% sensitivity and approximately 72% specificity.

The authors used Ficoll-Paque density gradient centrifugation to separate PBMCs. The input was more than 7.5 ml of fresh peripheral blood. The TCR beta CDR3 regions underwent amplification from RNA transcripts. First-round RT-PCR employed HTBI primers, with a second-round multiplex PCR after it. Via MiXCR, TCRdb re-called the multiplex PCR reads, giving one row per CDR3 protein. The sample holds approximately 700,000 distinct CDR3 sequences, over 40% seen once. The clonotype was recovered from an adult man with Graves' ophthalmopathy. Source material: peripheral blood.

As DNA, the CDR3 is TGTGCCAGCAGCTGGATAAATGAAAAACTGTTTTTT. It specifies CASSWINEKLFF. This chain uses TRBV7-9 with TRBJ1-4; D not certain. CDR1 SEHNR and CDR2 FQNEAQ come from the germline V gene (reference sequence). The CDR3 length is 12 residues. The ends were cut back, 4 bases at V and 5 bases at J, with 5 bases in the middle. The full variable domain, with the rest looked up from reference TRBV7-9 and TRBJ1-4, is DTGVSQNPRHKITKRGQNVTFRCDPISEHNRLYWYRQTLGQGPEFLTYFQNEAQLEKSRLLSDRFSAERPKGSFSTLEIQRTEQGDSAMYLCASSWINEKLFFGSGTQLSVL.